This entry is about one TCR beta chain. The target antigen is unknown. Between the trimmed V and J ends, which lost 7 bases and 4 bases, there was a span of 14 bases. Per the germline V gene, CDR1 is LNHDA and CDR2 is SQIVND (reference sequence). This CDR3 has 14 amino acids. TCRdb fed the reads into MiXCR, producing one record per CDR3 protein. The repertoire holds fewer than 1,000,000 distinct CDR3 sequences, with roughly a third as singletons. These data belong to a study of T cell repertoires in cytomegalovirus infection. Study results and caveats: There were HLA-C-restricted CMV-specific TCR beta clonotypes dominating the ex vivo response.

The sample was cultured CD8+ T cells from PBMCs, taken from culture after CMV antigen stimulation. The genes are TRBV19 and TRBJ1-3; D is perhaps TRBD1 (5 bases). The receptor comes from a human donor in good health (CMV status not recorded). Some clones in this sample may be carry-over from other donors' samples. This CDR3 is CASIDGTLGNTIYF. The CDR3 DNA sequence: TGTGCCAGTATCGACGGGACCCTAGGAAACACCATATATTTT. Full variable domain (outside the CDR3, taken from reference TRBV19 and TRBJ1-3): DGGITQSPKYLFRKEGQNVTLSCEQNLNHDAMYWYRQDPGQGLRLIYYSQIVNDFQKGDIAEGYSVSREKKESFPLTVTSAQKNPTAFYLCASIDGTLGNTIYFGEGSWLTVV.